The T cell receptor (beta chain) described here comes from a study of cytomegalovirus exposure and HLA in healthy donors. Germline V lookup: CDR1 MDHEN, CDR2 SYDVKM. V lost 5 bases, J lost 3 bases, and 13 bases lay in between. The CDR3 runs to 14 residues. Use of 60 Vbeta and 13 Jbeta primers characterized the PCR. The repertoire was sequenced with immunoSEQ multiplex PCR; TCRdb's copy has only in-frame clones and lacks some. The table shows 200,000 to 300,000 clones, with around 83% occurring only once. Material for sequencing was PBMCs. The sequence was obtained from a girl aged 2-10 years in good health and CMV-seronegative. The chain recombines TRBV28 with TRBJ1-1; tentatively, D is TRBD1 (6 bases). DNA of the CDR3: TGTGCCAGCAGTCGGGACAATAGAGACACTGAAGCTTTCTTT. Its translation is CASSRDNRDTEAFF.